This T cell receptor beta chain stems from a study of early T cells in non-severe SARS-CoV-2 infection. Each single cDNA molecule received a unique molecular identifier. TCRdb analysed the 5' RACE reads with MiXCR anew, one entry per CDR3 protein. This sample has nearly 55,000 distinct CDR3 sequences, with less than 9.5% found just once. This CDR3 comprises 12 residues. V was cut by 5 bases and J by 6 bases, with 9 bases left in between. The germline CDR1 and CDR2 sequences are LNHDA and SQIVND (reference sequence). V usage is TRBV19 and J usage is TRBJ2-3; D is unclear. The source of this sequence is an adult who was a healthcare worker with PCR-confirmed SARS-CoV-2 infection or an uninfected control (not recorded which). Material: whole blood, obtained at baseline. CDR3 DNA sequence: TGTGCCAGTAGTTTCTCGGTGGATACGCAGTATTTT. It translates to CASSFSVDTQYF.